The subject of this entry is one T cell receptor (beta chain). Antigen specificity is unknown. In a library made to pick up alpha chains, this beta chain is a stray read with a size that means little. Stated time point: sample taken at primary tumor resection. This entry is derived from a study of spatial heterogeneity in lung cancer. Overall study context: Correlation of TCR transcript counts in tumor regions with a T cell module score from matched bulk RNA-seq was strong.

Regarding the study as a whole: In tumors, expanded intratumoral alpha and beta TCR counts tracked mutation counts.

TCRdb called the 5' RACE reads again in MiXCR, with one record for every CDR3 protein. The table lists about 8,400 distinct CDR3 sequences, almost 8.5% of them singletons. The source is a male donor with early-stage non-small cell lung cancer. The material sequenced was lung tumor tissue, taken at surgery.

The CDR3 spells CASTFGLALQETQYF. Written as DNA, the CDR3 is TGTGCCAGCACCTTTGGACTAGCCCTCCAAGAGACCCAGTACTTC. The chain employs TRBV7-2 and TRBJ2-5, with 8 bases matching TRBD2. Germline V gives CDR1 SGHTA, CDR2 FQGNSA. V was clipped by 7 bases and J by 1 base; unmatched bases: 8. The CDR3 runs to 15 residues. Using reference TRBV7-2 and TRBJ2-5 for the parts outside the CDR3, the full variable domain is GAGVSQSPSNKVTEKGKDVELRCDPISGHTALYWYRQSLGQGLEFLIYFQGNSAPDKSGLPSDRFSAERTGGSVSTLTIQRTQQEDSAVYLCASTFGLALQETQYFGPGTRLLVL.